A selection of T cell receptor beta chains follows, all from one sample in a study of a mutant IDH1 vaccine in newly diagnosed glioma. Some clones are missing from TCRdb's copy, which holds only in-frame ones; the method was immunoSEQ multiplex PCR. The sample holds about 69,000 clones; roughly 86% are singletons and the top ten take approximately 2%. For these TCRs, the target antigens are not known. The input for sequencing was PBMCs, taken from a glioma patient whose treatment included an IDH1 peptide vaccine. The receptors come from a man between 25 and 39 years old with glioma. The conserved cysteine and the conserved F or W are not part of the CDR3 here.

V gene: TRBV9; CDR3 protein: ASSVHGLRSDNEQF
V gene: TRBV19; CDR3 protein: ALRGQETQY
V gene: TRBV27; CDR3 protein: ASSHPSGGSETQY
V gene: TRBV5-1; CDR3 protein: ASSMEGEQY
V gene: TRBV29-1; CDR3 protein: SVEDAGTGANVLT
V gene: TRBV2; CDR3 protein: ASTKGGANEKLF
V gene: TRBV2; CDR3 protein: ASSEEGTGGYT
V gene: TRBV15; CDR3 protein: ATSRDTANYGYT
V gene: TRBV14; CDR3 protein: ASSHPYSLAGDYNEQF
V gene: TRBV7-3; CDR3 protein: ASSMTGTVSYEQY
V gene: TRBV6-4; CDR3 protein: ASGPSDVVNEQF
V gene: TRBV19; CDR3 protein: ASSIRAGDTEAF
V gene: TRBV19; CDR3 protein: ASYGQGRLKAF
V gene: TRBV4-1; CDR3 protein: ASSQDGQGGREQY
V gene: TRBV30; CDR3 protein: AWSLNGAGGNQPQH
V gene: TRBV23-1; CDR3 protein: ASSQSGEQY
V gene: TRBV9; CDR3 protein: ASSVRVGELF
V gene: TRBV7-7; CDR3 protein: ASSQSSGGYQETQY
V gene: TRBV10-3; CDR3 protein: AIRLGGEETQY
V gene: TRBV4-3; CDR3 protein: ASSQDWRAPEQY
V gene: TRBV7-2; CDR3 protein: ASHRDRGAYGYT
V gene: TRBV28; CDR3 protein: ASSVGTSNQPQH
V gene: TRBV28; CDR3 protein: ASSSHRTSGGNQPQH
V gene: TRBV19; CDR3 protein: ASSTPGRGETQY
V gene: TRBV11-1; CDR3 protein: ASSAGQGGTGELF
V gene: TRBV30; CDR3 protein: AWSRDRPYGYT
V gene: TRBV28; CDR3 protein: ASSPGGPEGTGELF
V gene: TRBV2; CDR3 protein: ASSPYMETEAF
V gene: TRBV4-1; CDR3 protein: ASSQDMTGWRGTNEKLF
V gene: TRBV5-1; CDR3 protein: ASETGGGDEQF
V gene: TRBV5-6; CDR3 protein: ASSPFGRENQPQH
V gene: TRBV6-5; CDR3 protein: ASSFRTGGGEKLF
V gene: TRBV18; CDR3 protein: ASSQGEGNQPQH
V gene: TRBV30; CDR3 protein: AWSVTLTLTDTQY
V gene: TRBV19; CDR3 protein: ASSISHSNQPQH
V gene: TRBV7-9; CDR3 protein: ASSLGRDEEKLF
V gene: TRBV10-3; CDR3 protein: AIGYRGDTGELF
V gene: TRBV21-1; CDR3 protein: ASPRGCGTINTEAF
V gene: TRBV5-4; CDR3 protein: ASSSALATGELF
V gene: TRBV4-2; CDR3 protein: ASSQVLRGSAEAF
V gene: TRBV5-1; CDR3 protein: ASSWTPGTDYT
V gene: TRBV6-5; CDR3 protein: ASSPPGTGGYEQY
V gene: TRBV5-5; CDR3 protein: ASGGALISTDTQY
V gene: TRBV11-2; CDR3 protein: ASSPGQPNYDYT
V gene: TRBV2; CDR3 protein: ASSDRGRNTEAF
V gene: TRBV9; CDR3 protein: ASSGLQGSSYNEQF
V gene: TRBV30; CDR3 protein: ASGQVEEKLF
V gene: TRBV30; CDR3 protein: AWSVQGADTQY
V gene: TRBV18; CDR3 protein: ASSPVGSGTYEQY